Sequencing of this T cell receptor beta chain was carried out in a study of blood T cell repertoires in COVID-19. Overall study context: Whether acute or convalescent, the COVID-19 samples came from the United States, Italy and Spain.

Germline CDR1 reads SGHTA; CDR2 reads FQGNSA. V gave up 5 bases and J gave up 3 bases; unmatched junction bases: 10. The CDR3 is 16 amino acids. Seattle patients were enrolled while actively infected and followed longitudinally. Only a few counts were recorded for this clone. In the original workflow: Quantification of nucleated cells was approximated via reference gene primer amplification. The assay was immunoSEQ multiplex PCR, and TCRdb's table has in-frame clones only and misses some. That table gives V, J and clone size, and the DNA gave D and trimming. Of roughly 100,000 clones detected, less than 80% appear once; the ten largest clones hold about 6.3%.

The gene calls are TRBV7-2 and TRBJ1-3; TRBD1 agrees at 7 bases. This receptor was identified in a man at least 80 years old with COVID-19, enrolled during active disease. The sample comprised peripheral blood. The DNA of the CDR3 is TGTGCCAGCAGCGCACGAACAGGGGTGGGTGGAAACACCATATATTTT. Amino acids: CASSARTGVGGNTIYF.